Detailed here is one T cell receptor (beta chain). Its specificity is unknown. This CDR3 has 16 residues. The germline CDR1 and CDR2 sequences are KGHSH and LQKENI. V lost 0 bases and J 5 bases, leaving 13 bases between the germline ends. The data were obtained in a study of vaccination effects on CD4 cells after COVID-19. Study-level points and caveats: Small numbers of convalescent patients limited the study. It also lacked early post-infection timepoints.

Generated by immunoSEQ multiplex PCR, the TCRdb table keeps only in-frame clones and is missing some. The table has fewer than 60,000 clones, 76% seen once. Under the ViraFEST assay, PBMC were stimulated with viral peptide pools so that antigen-specific CD4+ T cells expanded. Sequencing was performed afterwards. Isolation of CD4+ T cells took place after about ten days of culture. PCR confirmed that the person was infected with SARS-CoV-2 between March and December 2020. A few million PBMC were seeded per well and grown in the presence of 10 IU/ml IL-2 and about 10 ug/ml peptides. Serving as the negative control culture was a pool of HIV-1 Nef peptides.

This sample comprised CD4+ T cells from PBMCs cultured with HIV peptides, obtained before COVID-19 vaccination. Subset given: HIV-1 Nef peptide pool negative control/reference culture. This chain uses TRBV18 with TRBJ1-4, with D tentatively TRBD1 (6 bases). This receptor was obtained from a human donor who had a prior SARS-CoV-2 infection. CDR3 coding DNA: TGTGCCAGCTCACCACCTTCAACAGGGATAAATGAAAAACTGTTTTTT. Its translation: CASSPPSTGINEKLFF.